This T cell receptor (beta chain) is drawn from a study of TIL therapy for anti-PD-1-resistant metastatic lung cancer. From germline, CDR1 is MDHEN and CDR2 SYDVKM. The CDR3 extends over 13 amino acids. The V gene lost 3 bases and the J gene lost 0 bases, with 5 bases spanning the gap. Time point defined: pre-treatment sample, taken before nivolumab and TIL therapy. Sequencing used immunoSEQ v3. The repertoire was sequenced with immunoSEQ multiplex PCR; TCRdb's copy has only in-frame clones and lacks some. Altogether tens of thousands of clones are present, more than 60% being singletons, with the ten largest covering 5.7%.

The chain carries TRBV28 and TRBJ1-2; D is undetermined. Sequencing was performed on blood, taken at baseline. The receptor's source is a person aged 25 to 80 with non-small cell lung cancer. The CDR3 nucleotides read TGTGCCAGCAGTTTGGCAGCTAACTATGGCTACACCTTC. Residues: CASSLAANYGYTF.